This T cell receptor (beta chain) is from a study of blood T cell repertoires in COVID-19. Study background: PBMCs, B-cell-depleted T cells, or T cells provided the cDNA or gDNA that made up the material.

Profiling relied on immunoSEQ multiplex PCR, and the TCRdb table lists in-frame clones only, not all of them. The sample yields about 360,000 clones, about 88% seen once. This clone was recorded only once. It was during active infection that Seattle patients were enrolled and then longitudinally followed. CDR3 length: 13 residues. The germline V gene encodes CDR1 MNHEY and CDR2 SVGAGI. Between the trimmed V and J ends, which lost 0 bases and 15 bases, there was a span of 14 bases. The chain is built from TRBV6-5 and TRBJ1-4; TRBD1 is a possible D gene (5 bases). The receptor was isolated from a woman aged 60-70 years with COVID-19, enrolled during active disease. Sequencing was done on a sample of peripheral blood. CDR3 sequence reads: CASSYSIQGEMFF. CDR3 nucleotides: TGTGCCAGCAGTTACTCGATCCAAGGGGAAATGTTTTTT.